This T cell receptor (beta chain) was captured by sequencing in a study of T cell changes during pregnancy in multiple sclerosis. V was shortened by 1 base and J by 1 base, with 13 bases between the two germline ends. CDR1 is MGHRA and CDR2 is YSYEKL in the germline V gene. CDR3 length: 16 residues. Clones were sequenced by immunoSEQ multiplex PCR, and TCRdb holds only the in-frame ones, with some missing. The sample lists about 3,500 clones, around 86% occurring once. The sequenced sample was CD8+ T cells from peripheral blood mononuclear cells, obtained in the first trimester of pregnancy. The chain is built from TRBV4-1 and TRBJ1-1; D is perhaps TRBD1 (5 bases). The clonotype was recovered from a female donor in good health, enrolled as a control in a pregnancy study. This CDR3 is CASSQVAGTQNTEAFF. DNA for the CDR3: TGCGCCAGCAGCCAAGTAGCCGGGACTCAGAACACTGAAGCTTTCTTT.